A single sample is the source of the 3 T cell receptor beta chains below, sequenced in a study of read filtering for tumor transcriptome and immune sequencing. Molecular barcoded adaptors covering alpha/delta and beta/gamma chains were used on approximately 400 ng RNA. MiXCR, applied by TCRdb to the reads, yields one record per CDR3 protein. The sample shows 40,000 to 50,000 distinct CDR3 sequences, roughly 13% of them seen only once. The sample was a population of CD138-negative cells sorted from bone marrow. Receptors originate from a donor at least 40 years old with multiple myeloma.

The sample holds many counts of this clonotype. The rearrangement joins TRBV20-1 to TRBJ1-5, with TRBD1 identical over 7 bases. Germline CDR1 reads DFQATT; CDR2 reads SNEGSKA (reference sequence). V was pared by 6 bases and J by 4 bases, with 9 bases of the junction left unmatched. There are 14 residues in the CDR3. This CDR3 reads CSAISGGTNQPQHF. CDR3 nucleotides: TGCAGTGCCATCTCAGGGGGTACGAATCAGCCCCAGCATTTT.

This clonotype was recorded many times. This sequence joins TRBV2 and TRBJ2-2, with D perhaps matching TRBD1 (6 bases). Trimming pared 6 bases from V and 4 bases from J, leaving 15 bases between. The CDR3 covers 15 residues. Germline V gene data show CDR1 as SNHLY and CDR2 as FYNNEI. The CDR3 nucleotides read TGTGCCAGCAGACCTCAGGGGACCTTCACCGGGGAGCTGTTTTTT. Translation gives CASRPQGTFTGELFF.

Of note for this clonotype: One end of the junction is discordant with germline, which a read error may explain. The chain recombines TRBV5-5 with TRBJ2-5; D unresolved. Germline V gene lookup returns CDR1 SGHKS and CDR2 YYEKEE (reference sequence). This CDR3 has 18 residues. The CDR3 sequence is CASSLATSSTASQETQYF. The CDR3 DNA reads as TGTGCCAGCAGCTTGGCCACCTCGTCCACAGCGAGTCAAGAGACCCAGTACTTT.